Here is one T cell receptor beta chain with its context. Its specificity is not known. V lost 5 bases to trimming and J lost 1 base, with 10 bases between them. Germline V CDR1 and CDR2: MGHDK, SYGVNS. This CDR3 contains 14 residues. These data originate in a study of cytomegalovirus exposure and HLA in healthy donors. Overall study results and limits: The majority of TCR sequences were rare, yet some public TCRs appeared in many donors. Researchers catalogued roughly 170 TCR beta chains as cytomegalovirus-associated.

The data were produced by immunoSEQ multiplex PCR, yet TCRdb's version contains in-frame clones alone and is incomplete. The sample lists 200,000 to 250,000 clones, roughly 87% occurring once. Input material: PBMCs. The chain links TRBV25-1 to TRBJ2-3; D could derive from TRBD1 or TRBD2 (5 bases each). This receptor was taken from a man aged 18 to 29 in good health and CMV-seropositive. The CDR3 loop reads CASSTRGGTDTQYF. The CDR3 DNA reads TGTGCCAGCAGTACACGGGGCGGCACAGATACGCAGTATTTT.